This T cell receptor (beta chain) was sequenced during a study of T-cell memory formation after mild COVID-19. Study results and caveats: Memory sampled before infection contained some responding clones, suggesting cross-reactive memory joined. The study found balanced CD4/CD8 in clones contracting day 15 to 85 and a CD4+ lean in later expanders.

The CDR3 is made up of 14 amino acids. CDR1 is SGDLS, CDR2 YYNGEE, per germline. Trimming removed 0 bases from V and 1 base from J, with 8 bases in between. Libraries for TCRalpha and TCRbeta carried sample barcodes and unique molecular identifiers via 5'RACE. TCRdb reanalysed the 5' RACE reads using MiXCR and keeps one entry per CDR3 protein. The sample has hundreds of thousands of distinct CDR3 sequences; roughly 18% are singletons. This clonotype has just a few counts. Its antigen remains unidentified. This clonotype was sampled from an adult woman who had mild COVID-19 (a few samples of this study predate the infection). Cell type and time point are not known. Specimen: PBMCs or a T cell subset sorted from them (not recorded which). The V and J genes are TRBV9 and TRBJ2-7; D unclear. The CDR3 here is CASSVGDGSYEQYF. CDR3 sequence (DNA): TGTGCCAGCAGCGTAGGTGACGGATCCTACGAGCAGTACTTC.